Sequencing of this T cell receptor (beta chain) was carried out in a study of T-cell reconstitution after alpha-beta-depleted transplantation in children. This CDR3 has 14 residues. Germline lookup yields CDR1 ENHRY and CDR2 SYGVKD. The J segment lost 0 bases and the V segment lost 5 bases, leaving 3 bases of the junction unmatched. Preparation of the TCRbeta library was carried out with unique molecular identifiers. TCRdb re-called the PCR reads with MiXCR, one entry per CDR3 protein. The sample contains some 500,000 distinct CDR3 sequences, approximately 20% of which appear only once. The input for sequencing was PBMCs from the stem cell graft donor, taken from the stem cell graft. The genes are TRBV10-3 and TRBJ2-7; 8 positions match TRBD2. The sequence derives from a human donor who donated a stem cell graft to a child with acute lymphoblastic leukemia. As DNA, the CDR3 is TGTGCCATCAGTCAAGCGGGAGACTCCTACGAGCAGTACTTC. Amino acids: CAISQAGDSYEQYF.